This TCR beta chain stems from a study of OX40 agonist ivuxolimab in advanced cancers. Background on the study: The dose-escalation group included hepatocellular carcinoma, melanoma, renal cell carcinoma and head and neck cancer. Cohort: roughly 79% men, mean age around 60, aged about 20 to 80. Findings and limits, study-wide: Antigen specificity was not determined for the expanded peripheral T cells. CD8+ T cells were the subset that, on average, had more expanded clones than CD4+.

CDR1 is MNHNS, CDR2 SASEGT, per germline. V lost 3 bases to trimming and J lost 4 bases, with 16 bases between them. This CDR3 spans 16 amino acids. Using immunoSEQ multiplex PCR, the repertoire was profiled, and TCRdb retains in-frame clones only, with some absent. The sample lists tens of thousands of clones, around four fifths occurring once. This clone has a handful of counts. Its target is not known. This TCR derives from an adult with an advanced solid tumor such as melanoma, head and neck, liver or kidney cancer. The V call is TRBV6-1, the J call TRBJ1-5; D unresolved. This sample comprised CD4+ or CD8+ T cells sorted from blood, obtained in a trial of the OX40 agonist ivuxolimab. CDR3 region: CASSDEGSVPNQPQHF. DNA for the CDR3: TGTGCCAGCAGTGACGAGGGTTCCGTCCCTAATCAGCCCCAGCATTTT.